The TCR beta chain described here comes from a study of T cell responses to AZD1222 COVID-19 vaccine (dated by TCRdb to about 2021). Broadly, across the study: A total of just over 230 trial participants underwent TCR sequencing, of whom roughly 210 had received two doses of AZD1222 and some 25 had received two doses of the MenACWY control vaccine. Enrollment into the trials was organized by age into subgroups of 18-55, 56-69 and 70-plus years, and those subgroups contained approximately 160, 26 and 62 TCR-sequenced participants, respectively. Overall study results and their limits: Because no day 14 peak-response samples were available, repertoires were characterized only after the peak T cell response. The 56-69-year group was small, and its depth increase did not reach significance, likely because of low power. Conclusions about previously exposed vaccinees are limited because only five to seven AZD1222 recipients were SARS-CoV-2 seropositive at baseline. After two AZD1222 doses, spike-specific TCR breadth and depth were significantly higher than at day 0 and than in MenACWY recipients. Participants were mostly white British, with more females than males. The authors suggested clonal diversity may have been underestimated. CD4 TCRs associated with the vaccine covered the entire spike protein, and the dominant responses were in regions 160-218 and 743-854. Reportedly, close to half of the unique spike-specific TCRs recognized epitopes lying outside the regions that are mutated in the B.1.351 and B.1.1.7 variants.

The count of this clone is one. It lacks a known antigen. Qualities for individual bases were not recorded, and no much larger clone is one base off. Via the germline V gene, CDR1 is SGHRS and CDR2 YFSETQ. The CDR3 sequence holds 17 residues, the cysteine and phenylalanine included. Only the CDR3 part of the read is kept: 51 bases, read in frame from the first base. Trimming takes 3 bases off V and 4 bases off J; junction bases not matched to a gene: 13. According to the study, the label for this sample's time point signals: about 28 days (+/-7) after the second vaccine dose. AZD1222 recipients given second doses at about 4 weeks or at about 12 weeks were pooled, since spike-specific TCR depth and breadth were not found to differ between the two schedules. Vaccinee samples were obtained from the UK trials COV001 and COV002, which included a single-blind randomized controlled phase 2/3 trial of AZD1222 (ChAdOx1 nCoV-19) in healthy adults. For TCRbeta chain sequencing, PBMC samples from trial participants were taken at day 0 and at day 28 after the second dose.

The CDR3 regions of human TCRbeta chains were analyzed by immunosequencing. Turning to the authors' computational methods: TCRs in the repertoires were compared against a reference library of SARS-CoV-2-specific TCRs that had been generated with the MIRA antigen-specificity platform. Breadth meant the fraction of unique TCRs that were SARS-CoV-2-associated, whereas depth meant the fraction of total T cells that were SARS-CoV-2-associated. Using the MIRA data, each spike-specific TCR was mapped to the spike region that the TCR reacts to and placed in a CD4 or CD8 class. Log10-transformed breadth and depth values were compared by one-way ANOVA with Sidak's multiple comparisons tests. The table was pulled from immuneACCESS by TCRdb, which kept in-frame rearrangements only. Such tables lose some clones; where checked, under half of the loss comes from unresolved V genes, and the rest has no known cause. V, J and clone size are those of that table, while D and trimming were read from the DNA. The sample contains 150,000 to 160,000 clones, more than 75% of them found a single time. Approximately 9% of the sample is taken by the ten largest.

This clonotype originated in an adult who received the AZD1222 COVID-19 vaccine. This sample comprised peripheral blood, obtained 28 days after the second AZD1222 dose. Recombination joined TRBV5-1 with TRBJ2-1; TRBD2 lines up with 7 middle nucleotides. CDR3 loop: CASSSRGSNWDYNEQFF. The nucleotide sequence is given as TGCGCCAGCAGCTCTCGCGGGAGTAATTGGGATTACAATGAGCAGTTCTTC.